A single sample gave rise to the 12 T cell receptor beta chains below, sequenced in a study of blood T cells in healthy people across ages. Using a J-beta primer mix together with a sample-barcoded 5' primer, a second PCR was run for about 6 to 12 cycles. TCRdb recomputed calls from the 5' RACE reads with MiXCR, one row per CDR3 protein. The sample shows hundreds of thousands of distinct CDR3 sequences, 58% of them seen only once. Sequenced sample: blood. These receptors were taken from a man between 25 and 39 years old in good health.

The chain uses TRBV20-1 and TRBJ2-1; the match to TRBD2 covers 10 bases. The CDR3 totals 16 residues. CDR1 and CDR2 from the germline V gene are DFQATT and SNEGSKA (reference sequence). With 6 bases clipped from V and 8 bases from J, the junction kept 16 bases outside the gene matches. For the CDR3, the DNA is TGCAGTGCAACTCGCTTACAAGCGGGGGGGGGCTATGAGCAGTTCTTC. It translates to CSATRLQAGGGYEQFF.

This clonotype was seen just once. The chain recombines TRBV11-2 with TRBJ2-1, with a weak D call TRBD1 (5 bases). Trimming cost V 4 bases and J 8 bases, with 9 bases left between them. This CDR3 is built from 12 residues. Per the germline V gene, CDR1 is SGHAT and CDR2 is FQNNGV. The CDR3, as DNA: TGTGCCAGCAGCTCCCAGGGCTATGAGCAGTTCTTC. Protein: CASSSQGYEQFF. Looking up the rest from reference TRBV11-2 and TRBJ2-1 gives the full variable domain: EAGVAQSPRYKIIEKRQSVAFWCNPISGHATLYWYQQILGQGPKLLIQFQNNGVVDDSQLPKDRFSAERLKGVDSTLKIQPAKLEDSAVYLCASSSQGYEQFFGPGTRLTVL.

The V call is TRBV5-1, the J call TRBJ2-7, with a weak D call TRBD1 (5 bases). This CDR3 has 15 residues. The V end lost 0 bases, the J end lost 3 bases, and 13 bases lay between the germline ends. Per germline, CDR1 SGHRS and CDR2 YFSETQ. CDR3 DNA sequence: TGCGCCAGCAGCTTGGTTCAGGGTGGAAACTACGAGCAGTACTTC. Residues: CASSLVQGGNYEQYF.

This clonotype was recorded at least ten times. The rearrangement uses TRBV12-3 or TRBV12-4 and TRBJ2-3; D is undetermined. The CDR3 length is 12 residues. V lost 4 bases and J lost 6, with 8 bases in between. DNA for the CDR3: TGTGCCAGCAGTTGGCATTTCGATACGCAGTATTTT. Translated, it gives CASSWHFDTQYF.

This rearrangement joins TRBV18 to TRBJ2-5; D is perhaps TRBD1 or TRBD2 (5 bases each). Between the trimmed V and J ends, which lost 3 bases and 3 bases, there was a span of 11 bases. The CDR3 loop spans 14 amino acids. From germline, CDR1 is KGHSH and CDR2 LQKENI. The CDR3 DNA reads TGTGCCAGCTCACCGGGACCGGGCGAAGAGACCCAGTACTTC. Translating it yields CASSPGPGEETQYF.

J is TRBJ2-1 and V is TRBV7-9; D is unresolved. CDR1 and CDR2 (germline): SEHNR, FQNEAQ (reference sequence). This CDR3 has 14 amino acids. Deletions cut 4 bases from V and 6 bases from J, with 13 bases between. CDR3 in DNA: TGTGCCAGCAGCTCCCACCACACGGTCAATGAGCAGTTCTTC. It encodes CASSSHHTVNEQFF.

This clonotype has just a few counts. This rearrangement joins TRBV9 to TRBJ1-2; tentatively, D is TRBD1 (5 bases). This CDR3 region has 15 residues. Germline loops: CDR1 SGDLS, CDR2 YYNGEE. V was clipped by 4 bases and J by 1 base, with 14 bases between them. The CDR3 spells CASSPWWGNNYGYTF. For the CDR3, the DNA is TGTGCCAGCAGCCCGTGGTGGGGGAATAACTATGGCTACACCTTC.

V usage is TRBV12-3 or TRBV12-4 and J usage is TRBJ2-5; D ambiguous. This CDR3 is 15 amino acids long. V lost 5 bases to trimming and J lost 2 bases, with 15 bases between them. In DNA form, the CDR3 reads TGTGCCAGCAGTGCCTCCGATCTATTACAAGAGACCCAGTACTTC. This encodes CASSASDLLQETQYF.

The gene calls are TRBV29-1 and TRBJ1-5; 9 bases map to TRBD1. V lost 5 bases to trimming and J lost 8 bases; unmatched junction nucleotides: 4. The V gene's germline CDR1 is SQVTM and CDR2 ANQGSEA. The CDR3 length is 12 residues. The CDR3 DNA is TGCAGCGTTCTGACAGGGGGAGAGCCCCAGCATTTT. As protein: CSVLTGGEPQHF.

This chain uses TRBV28 with TRBJ2-7, with 9 bases fitting TRBD1. After removal of 4 bases from V and 7 bases from J, the junction contained 11 bases not matched to a gene. This CDR3 contains 15 residues. Germline V gene data show CDR1 as MDHEN and CDR2 as SYDVKM. CDR3 loop: CASSSSRDRVDEQYF. The CDR3 region has the DNA TGTGCCAGCAGTTCCTCGCGGGACAGGGTCGATGAGCAGTACTTC.

V usage is TRBV20-1 and J usage is TRBJ2-7; TRBD2 matches 11 bases. V was clipped by 3 bases and J by 4 bases; unmatched bases: 8. The CDR3 length is 15 residues. The germline gives CDR1 DFQATT, CDR2 SNEGSKA (reference sequence). The CDR3 DNA follows: TGCAGTGCTAGTTATAGACTAGCGGGGAGTTACGAGCAGTACTTC. Protein sequence: CSASYRLAGSYEQYF.

This clonotype occurred a few times. The chain couples TRBV6-2 or TRBV6-3 to TRBJ2-4; TRBD1 matches at 8 bases. The J call could be wrong; TRBJ2-7 is a better fit for the DNA end. The CDR3 has 14 residues. Germline V gene sequence: CDR1 MNHEY, CDR2 SVGEGT. The CDR3 DNA is TGTGCCAGCATGGGACAGGCTCTCTTCAACGAGCAGTACTTC. Protein sequence: CASMGQALFNEQYF.